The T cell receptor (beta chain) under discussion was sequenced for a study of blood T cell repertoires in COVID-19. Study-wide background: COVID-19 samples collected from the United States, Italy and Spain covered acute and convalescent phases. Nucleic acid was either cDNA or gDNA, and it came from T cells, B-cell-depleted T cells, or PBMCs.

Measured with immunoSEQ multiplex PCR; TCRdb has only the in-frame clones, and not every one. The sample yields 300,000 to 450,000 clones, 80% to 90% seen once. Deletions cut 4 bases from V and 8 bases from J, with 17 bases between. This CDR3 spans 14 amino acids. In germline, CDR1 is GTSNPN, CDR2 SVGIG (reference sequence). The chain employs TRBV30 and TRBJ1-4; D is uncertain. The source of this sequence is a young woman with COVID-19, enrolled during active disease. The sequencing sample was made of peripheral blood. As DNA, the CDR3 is TGTGCCTGGAATGGTGGGCCAGTCGGCGAAAAACTGTTTTTT. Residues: CAWNGGPVGEKLFF.